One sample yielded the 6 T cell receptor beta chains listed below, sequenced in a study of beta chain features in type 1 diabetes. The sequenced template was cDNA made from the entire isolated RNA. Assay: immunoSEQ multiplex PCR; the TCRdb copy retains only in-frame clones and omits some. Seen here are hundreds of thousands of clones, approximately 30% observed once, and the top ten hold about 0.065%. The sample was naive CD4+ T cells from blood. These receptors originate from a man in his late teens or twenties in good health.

The CDR3 loop is CASSSPATYEQYF. The CDR3, as DNA: TGTGCCAGCAGTTCCCCCGCGACGTACGAGCAGTACTTC. The rearrangement links TRBV28 to TRBJ2-7; D remains ambiguous. Trimming cost V 4 bases and J 4 bases, with 11 bases left between them. There are 13 residues in the CDR3. CDR1 and CDR2 from the germline V gene are MDHEN and SYDVKM.

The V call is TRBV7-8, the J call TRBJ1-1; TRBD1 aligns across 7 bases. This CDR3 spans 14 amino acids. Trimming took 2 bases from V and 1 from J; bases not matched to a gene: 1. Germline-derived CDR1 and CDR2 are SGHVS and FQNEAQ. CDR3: CASSLQGGNTEAFF. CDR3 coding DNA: TGTGCCAGCAGCTTACAGGGGGGGAACACTGAAGCTTTCTTT.

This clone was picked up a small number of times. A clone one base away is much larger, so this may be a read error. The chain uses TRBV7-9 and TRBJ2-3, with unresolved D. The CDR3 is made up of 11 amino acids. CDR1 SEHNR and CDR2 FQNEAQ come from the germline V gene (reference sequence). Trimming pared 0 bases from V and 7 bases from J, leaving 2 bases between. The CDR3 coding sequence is TGTGCCAGCAGCTTAGCATATACGCAGTATTTT. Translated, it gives CASSLAYTQYF.

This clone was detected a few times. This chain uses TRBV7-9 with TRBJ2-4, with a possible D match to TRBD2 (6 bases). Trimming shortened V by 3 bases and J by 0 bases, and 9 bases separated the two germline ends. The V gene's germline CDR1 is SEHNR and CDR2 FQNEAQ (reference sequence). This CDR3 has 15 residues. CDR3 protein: CASSFGTLAKNIQYF. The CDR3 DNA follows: TGTGCCAGCAGCTTCGGGACTTTAGCCAAAAACATTCAGTACTTC.

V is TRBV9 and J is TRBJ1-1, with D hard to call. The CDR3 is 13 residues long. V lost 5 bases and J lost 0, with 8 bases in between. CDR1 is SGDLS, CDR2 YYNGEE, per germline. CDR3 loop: CASSSGMNTEAFF. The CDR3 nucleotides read TGTGCCAGCAGTTCGGGGATGAACACTGAAGCTTTCTTT. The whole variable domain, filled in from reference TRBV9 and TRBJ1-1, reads DSGVTQTPKHLITATGQRVTLRCSPRSGDLSVYWYQQSLDQGLQFLIQYYNGEERAKGNILERFSAQQFPDLHSELNLSSLELGDSALYFCASSSGMNTEAFFGQGTRLTVV.

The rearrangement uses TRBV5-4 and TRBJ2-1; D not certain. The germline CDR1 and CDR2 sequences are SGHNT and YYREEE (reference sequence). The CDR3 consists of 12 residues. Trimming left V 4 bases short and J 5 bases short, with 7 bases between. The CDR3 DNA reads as TGTGCCAGCAGCGTGACGGACAATGAGCAGTTCTTC. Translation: CASSVTDNEQFF.